This T cell receptor beta chain appears in the sequencing data of a study of Graves' ophthalmopathy and Graves' hyperthyroidism. Study-level information: At initial diagnosis, peripheral blood was obtained, and this preceded any treatment.

The V and J ends lost 4 bases and 5 bases respectively, with 12 bases between them. CDR1 is MNHEY, CDR2 SVGAGI, per germline. The CDR3 runs to 13 residues. General observations from the study: Most expanded clonotypes in thyroid above 0.001 frequency also showed up in blood.

The sample holds many counts of this clonotype. Its antigen is as yet unknown. Scientists amplified the TCR beta CDR3 regions from RNA transcripts. The workflow started with a first-round RT-PCR run with HTBI primers and then moved on to a second-round multiplex PCR. MiXCR, applied by TCRdb to the multiplex PCR reads, yields one record per CDR3 protein. The sample comprises roughly 610,000 distinct CDR3 sequences, about 24% of which are singletons, and about 6.6% rests with the top ten. Serum thyroxine and TRAb, along with clinical symptoms, thyroid ultrasound and orbital computed tomography, were what diagnosis relied on.

V usage is TRBV6-5 and J usage is TRBJ2-7, with D maybe TRBD1 (5 bases). Input material: peripheral blood. This clonotype was obtained from a woman under 30 with stable Graves' hyperthyroidism. Some clones in this sample may be carry-over from other donors' samples. The CDR3 spells CASSLKGMDEQYF. CDR3 nucleotide sequence: TGTGCCAGCAGTTTGAAGGGGATGGACGAGCAGTACTTC.